The entry below describes one T cell receptor (beta chain). Original handling: Estimates of nucleated cell counts were drawn from the amplification of reference gene primers. TCRdb's copy holds only in-frame clones and misses some; the assay was immunoSEQ multiplex PCR. Clone size and V and J calls were adopted from that table, with D and trimming inferred from the DNA. This sample carries 250,000 to 300,000 clones, 88% of them seen once, and the ten largest clones take more than 8.5%. The record originates from a study of blood T cell repertoires in COVID-19. Germline V lookup: CDR1 SGHVS, CDR2 FQNEAQ. The CDR3 is 16 amino acids. V was clipped by 5 bases and J by 5 bases; unmatched bases: 10.

This sequence originates from a woman aged 70-85 years with COVID-19, enrolled during active disease. The chain links TRBV7-8 to TRBJ2-1; 9 bases are shared with TRBD2. Material: peripheral blood. The CDR3 DNA reads as TGTGCCAGCAGCCCAGGATCCCTAGCGGGGAACAATGAGCAGTTCTTC. Translated: CASSPGSLAGNNEQFF. Full variable domain (remainder filled in from reference TRBV7-8 and TRBJ2-1): GAGVSQSPRYKVAKRGQDVALRCDPISGHVSLFWYQQALGQGPEFLTYFQNEAQLDKSGLPSDRFFAERPEGSVSTLKIQRTQQEDSAVYLCASSPGSLAGNNEQFFGPGTRLTVL.